This T cell receptor (beta chain) was sequenced during a study of CD8 T cells in Susac syndrome. This clonotype has a handful of counts. When the RNA was reverse transcribed, random hexamers were used with an input of roughly 0.5 to 1 ug. Using its own MiXCR run on the immunoSEQ multiplex PCR reads, TCRdb lists one record per CDR3 protein. Found here are 150,000 to 200,000 distinct CDR3 sequences, around 94% of them singletons; the top ten hold roughly 0.14%. The CDR3 contains 13 residues. The V end lost 4 bases, the J end lost 3 bases, and 13 bases lay between the germline ends. The germline CDR1 and CDR2 sequences are SQVTM and ANQGSEA.

The V gene is TRBV29-1, the J gene TRBJ2-7; D is possibly TRBD2 (6 bases). The TCR was taken from a human donor in good health. Specimen: CD4+ T cells from PBMCs. The CDR3 sequence: CSVGRGLRYEQYF. The CDR3 DNA sequence: TGCAGCGTTGGAAGGGGACTCCGCTACGAGCAGTACTTC.